A selection of T cell receptor beta chains follows, all from one sample in a study of PD-L1 blockade in urothelial cancer. Produced via immunoSEQ multiplex PCR; TCRdb's table is partial and in-frame only. The sample includes under 90,000 clones, 90% seen only once; the top ten take roughly 9.4%. The sample in question was PBMCs, obtained around atezolizumab (anti-PD-L1) treatment. The receptors stem from a man in his sixties with urothelial cancer. Both conserved end residues are part of each CDR3. A D gene is named only where the DNA matches it firmly. Size values are once, few and many counts, or a class for expanded clones, and some rows have none.

V	D	size	J	DNA	CDR3
TRBV11-3	NA	NA	TRBJ2-3	TGTGCCAGCAGGGGAGGTGGAGCGGAAGATACGCAGTATTTT	CASRGGGAEDTQYF
TRBV9	TRBD2	NA	TRBJ2-1	TGTGCCAGCAACTCCGGGACTATTTACAATGAGCAGTTCTTC	CASNSGTIYNEQFF
TRBV7-3	TRBD1	NA	TRBJ2-1	TGTGCCAGCAGCTTAGGGACAGGGGTGGATGAGCAGTTCTTC	CASSLGTGVDEQFF
TRBV19	NA	NA	TRBJ1-2	TGTGCCAGCGAGTTACAGGGACAAGACTATGGCTACACCTTC	CASELQGQDYGYTF
TRBV5-4	TRBD2	NA	TRBJ2-3	TGTGCCAGCAGGCCGAGACTAGCGGATGATAGCACAGATACGCAGTATTTT	CASRPRLADDSTDTQYF
TRBV15	TRBD1	NA	TRBJ2-3	TGTGCCACCAGCCTCGACAGGGGTGGCGCAGATACGCAGTATTTT	CATSLDRGGADTQYF
TRBV9	TRBD2	once	TRBJ2-5	TGTGCCAGCAGTCGAACGGGGGGAGGAGAGACCCAGTACTTC	CASSRTGGGETQYF
TRBV30	TRBD1	NA	TRBJ1-6	TGTGCCTGGAGTTCGACAGGGGGCATTTCACCCCTCCACTTT	CAWSSTGGISPLHF
TRBV5-1	NA	once	TRBJ2-2	TGCGCCAGCAGCGTCGGGATTCAGGCCGGGGAGCTGTTTTTT	CASSVGIQAGELFF
TRBV4-2	TRBD2	NA	TRBJ2-7	TGTGCCAGCAGCCAAGAAAGTCTGCGGACTAGCTCCTACGAGCAGTACTTC	CASSQESLRTSSYEQYF
TRBV5-1	NA	NA	TRBJ2-6	TGCGCCAGCAGCGTGGGCCGGGACTTAAGTTATGGGGCCAACGTCCTGACTTTC	CASSVGRDLSYGANVLTF
TRBV29-1	NA	few	TRBJ2-2	TGCAGCGTTGAGGGGGGTCTAAGGACCGGGGAGCTGTTTTTT	CSVEGGLRTGELFF
TRBV15	NA	NA	TRBJ1-4	TGTGCCACCAGCAGAGATGGCACGGGGGAAGAAAAACTGTTTTTT	CATSRDGTGEEKLFF
TRBV2	NA	NA	TRBJ2-5	TGTGCCAGCAGAGGGGTTGGCGAGACCCAGTACTTC	CASRGVGETQYF
TRBV7-9	NA	NA	TRBJ2-4	TGTGCCAGCAGCTTAGCGGGGGGGGCAGCCAAAAACATTCAGTACTTC	CASSLAGGAAKNIQYF
TRBV7-2	NA	few	TRBJ2-1	TGTGCCAGCAGCCAGAGGCGGGGCCGCAATGAGCAGTTCTTC	CASSQRRGRNEQFF
TRBV6-5	NA	NA	TRBJ1-2	TGTGCCAGCAGAGTTTCGAGGTCCCAGACCTATGGCTACACCTTC	CASRVSRSQTYGYTF
TRBV5-4	NA	NA	TRBJ1-6	TGTGCCAGCAGCCCCCCCGGGGTAAATAATTCACCCCTCCACTTT	CASSPPGVNNSPLHF
TRBV7-9	NA	NA	TRBJ1-1	TGTGCCAGCAGCCCACTCTCAGCGGGGGGGGTGGCTGAAGCTTTCTTT	CASSPLSAGGVAEAFF
TRBV9	TRBD1	NA	TRBJ2-2	TGTGCCAGCAGCTTCGGGACAGGGGCCTCGAGGGGCGGGGAGCTGTTTTTT	CASSFGTGASRGGELFF
TRBV19	NA	NA	TRBJ1-5	TGTGCCAGTAGTCCGAGTGGGGACACCCCCCAGCATTTT	CASSPSGDTPQHF
TRBV20-1	NA	NA	TRBJ1-2	TGCAGTGCTACAGGGTCATATGGCTACACCTTC	CSATGSYGYTF
TRBV2	NA	once	TRBJ2-1	TGTGCCAGCAGTGAATTTCGGGGGAGCAATGAGCAGTTCTTC	CASSEFRGSNEQFF
TRBV9	TRBD2	NA	TRBJ2-5	TGTGCCAGCAGCGGACGACTAGCGGGAACCCAGTACTTC	CASSGRLAGTQYF
TRBV6-4	TRBD1	NA	TRBJ2-3	TGTGCCAGCAGTGAGGCCGGGACAGGGACAGATACGCAGTATTTT	CASSEAGTGTDTQYF
TRBV2	NA	once	TRBJ2-1	TGTGCCAGCGAGCGGAATCCCAATGAGCAGTTCTTC	CASERNPNEQFF
TRBV5-1	NA	NA	TRBJ2-7	TGCGCCAGCAGCTGGGAGGCCACGAGCTCCTACGAGCAGTACTTC	CASSWEATSSYEQYF
TRBV5-4	NA	once	TRBJ2-5	TGTGCCAGCAGCTTAGGTAGTAGCAAGGAGACCCAGTACTTC	CASSLGSSKETQYF
TRBV28	TRBD1	NA	TRBJ1-2	TGTGCCAGCAGTTCCCGTAACCGGGACAGGAGCCACACCTTC	CASSSRNRDRSHTF
TRBV18	NA	NA	TRBJ1-1	TGTGCCAGCTCACTACAAAACAGGGTAGGAGTCACTGAAGCTTTCTTT	CASSLQNRVGVTEAFF
TRBV5-1	TRBD1	NA	TRBJ2-7	TGCGCCAGCAGCTCACGAGCAGACAGGGGGCTTAGCGAGCAGTACTTC	CASSSRADRGLSEQYF
TRBV7-9	TRBD1	NA	TRBJ2-7	TGTGCCAGCAGCTATACCGGGACAGGACCGTACGAGCAGTACTTC	CASSYTGTGPYEQYF
TRBV7-2	NA	NA	TRBJ1-5	TGTGCCAGCAGCTTAGGCCGAACAGGTAATCAGCCCCAGCATTTT	CASSLGRTGNQPQHF
TRBV5-1	NA	NA	TRBJ2-4	TGCGCCAGCAGCCCTGCGGTCGGGGGGCGGGTAAACATTCAGTACTTC	CASSPAVGGRVNIQYF
TRBV5-1	TRBD2	NA	TRBJ2-3	TGCGCCAGCAGCCTTTCCCCTAGCGGGGGGGCCACAGATACGCAGTATTTT	CASSLSPSGGATDTQYF
TRBV7-2	NA	NA	TRBJ2-3	TGTGCCAGCAGCACTGATCCAGATACGCAGTATTTT	CASSTDPDTQYF
TRBV7-3	NA	NA	TRBJ2-3	TGTGCCAGCAGCTTAATGGGGACTAGCACAGATACGCAGTATTTT	CASSLMGTSTDTQYF
TRBV4-2	NA	once	TRBJ1-1	TGTGCCAGCAGCCAAGATCCATACTCTGAAGCTTTCTTT	CASSQDPYSEAFF
TRBV27	TRBD2	NA	TRBJ2-1	TGTGCCAGCAGTTCCCGACTAGCAGTAACTGGGAATGAGCAGTTCTTC	CASSSRLAVTGNEQFF
TRBV5-4	TRBD1	NA	TRBJ1-2	TGTGCCAGCAGCTTTGACAGGGCAAATGGCTACACCTTC	CASSFDRANGYTF
TRBV5-1	NA	few	TRBJ1-1	TGCGCCAGCAGCAGTATACAAGGGGACACTGAAGCTTTCTTT	CASSSIQGDTEAFF
TRBV7-9	NA	once	TRBJ2-5	TGTGCCGGTCGAAGGCGGGGCCAAGAGACCCAGTACTTC	CAGRRRGQETQYF
TRBV5-1	NA	NA	TRBJ2-7	TGCGCCAGCAGCTTAGAGTCCCTCTCCTACGAGCAGTACTTC	CASSLESLSYEQYF
TRBV9	TRBD2	NA	TRBJ2-1	TGTGCCAGCAGCGCCGTCGGGACTAGCGGTTACAATGAGCAGTTCTTC	CASSAVGTSGYNEQFF
TRBV15	NA	NA	TRBJ1-4	TGTGCCACCAGCAACGGGACACCTAATGAAAAACTGTTTTTT	CATSNGTPNEKLFF
TRBV11-2	TRBD1	NA	TRBJ2-2	TGTGCCAGCAGCTTCCGGACAGGGGGCGGCACCGGGGAGCTGTTTTTT	CASSFRTGGGTGELFF
TRBV4-3	NA	NA	TRBJ2-1	TGCGCCAGCAGCCAAGATGAGCAGCGTCTGAGCTCCTACAATGAGCAGTTCTTC	CASSQDEQRLSSYNEQFF
TRBV5-1	NA	NA	TRBJ2-3	TGCGCCAGCAGCTTGGTCGGGAGCGGGTCAGATACGCAGTATTTT	CASSLVGSGSDTQYF
TRBV10-3	TRBD1	NA	TRBJ2-7	TGTGCCATCAGTGAGTTCGACAGGGGGACCTACGAGCAGTACTTC	CAISEFDRGTYEQYF
TRBV11-2	TRBD1	NA	TRBJ1-1	TGTGCCAGCAGCCATACTTTGGGACAGGGTGTTACTGAAGCTTTCTTT	CASSHTLGQGVTEAFF
TRBV7-2	NA	NA	TRBJ1-1	TGTGCCAGCAGCTTAGGCAGGGCGAACACTGAAGCTTTCTTT	CASSLGRANTEAFF
TRBV7-2	NA	once	TRBJ1-3	TGTGCCAGCAGCGCCAGAACCTCTGGAAACACCATATATTTT	CASSARTSGNTIYF
TRBV19	TRBD2	NA	TRBJ2-3	TGTGCCAGTAGTATAAAGGTTAGCGGGGGGCCTAGCACAGATACGCAGTATTTT	CASSIKVSGGPSTDTQYF
TRBV7-8	NA	few	TRBJ2-2	TGTGCCAGCAGCTTAGCTCCTGTGTTTTACGGGAGAGGGACCGGGGAGCTGTTTTTT	CASSLAPVFYGRGTGELFF
TRBV25-1	TRBD1	NA	TRBJ2-7	TGTGCCACCAGACAGGGGTCGAGCTCCTACGAGCAGTACTTC	CATRQGSSSYEQYF